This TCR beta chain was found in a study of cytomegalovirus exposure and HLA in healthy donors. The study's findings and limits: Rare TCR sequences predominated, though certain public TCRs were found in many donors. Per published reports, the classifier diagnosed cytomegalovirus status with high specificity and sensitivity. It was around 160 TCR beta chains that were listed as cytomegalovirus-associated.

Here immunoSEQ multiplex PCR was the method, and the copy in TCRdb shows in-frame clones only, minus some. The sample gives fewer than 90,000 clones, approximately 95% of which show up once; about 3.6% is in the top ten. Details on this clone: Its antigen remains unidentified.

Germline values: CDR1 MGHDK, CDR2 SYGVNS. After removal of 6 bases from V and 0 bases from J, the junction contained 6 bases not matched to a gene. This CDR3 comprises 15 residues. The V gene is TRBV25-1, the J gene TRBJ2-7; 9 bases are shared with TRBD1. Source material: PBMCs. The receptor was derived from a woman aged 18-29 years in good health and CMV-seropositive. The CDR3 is CASRTTTGGSYEQYF. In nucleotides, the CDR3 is TGTGCCAGCAGGACAACGACAGGGGGCTCCTACGAGCAGTACTTC.